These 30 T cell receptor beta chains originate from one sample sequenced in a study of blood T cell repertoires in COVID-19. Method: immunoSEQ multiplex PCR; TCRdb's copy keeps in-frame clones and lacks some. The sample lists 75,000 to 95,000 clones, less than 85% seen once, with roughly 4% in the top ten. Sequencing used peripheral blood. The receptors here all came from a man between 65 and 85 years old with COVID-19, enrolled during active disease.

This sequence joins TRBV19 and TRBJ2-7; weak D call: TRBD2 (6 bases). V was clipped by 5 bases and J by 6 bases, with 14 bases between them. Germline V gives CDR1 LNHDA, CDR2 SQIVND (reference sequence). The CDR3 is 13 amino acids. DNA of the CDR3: TGTGCCAGTAGTCCCTCCGGACTACGCGAGCAGTACTTC. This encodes CASSPSGLREQYF. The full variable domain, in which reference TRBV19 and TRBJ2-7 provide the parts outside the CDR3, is DGGITQSPKYLFRKEGQNVTLSCEQNLNHDAMYWYRQDPGQGLRLIYYSQIVNDFQKGDIAEGYSVSREKKESFPLTVTSAQKNPTAFYLCASSPSGLREQYFGPGTRLTVT.

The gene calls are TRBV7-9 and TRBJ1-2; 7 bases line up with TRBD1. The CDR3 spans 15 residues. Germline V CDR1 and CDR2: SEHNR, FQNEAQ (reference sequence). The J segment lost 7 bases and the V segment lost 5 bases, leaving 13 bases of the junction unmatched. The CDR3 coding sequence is TGTGCCAGCAGCCGTCGGGACAGACTATCTGGTGGCTACACCTTC. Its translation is CASSRRDRLSGGYTF.

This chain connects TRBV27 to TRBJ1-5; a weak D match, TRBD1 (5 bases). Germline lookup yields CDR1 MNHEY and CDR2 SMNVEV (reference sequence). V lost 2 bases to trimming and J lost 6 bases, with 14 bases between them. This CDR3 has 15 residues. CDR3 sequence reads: CASSLGGALGQPQHF. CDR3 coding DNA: TGTGCCAGCAGTTTAGGAGGGGCGCTGGGTCAGCCCCAGCATTTT.

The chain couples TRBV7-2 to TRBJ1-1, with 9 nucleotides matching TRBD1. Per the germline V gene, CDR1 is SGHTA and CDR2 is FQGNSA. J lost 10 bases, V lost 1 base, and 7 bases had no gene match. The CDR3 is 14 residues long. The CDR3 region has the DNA TGTGCCAGCAGCTTAGGGGGACAGGGTTTGCCAGCTTTCTTT. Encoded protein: CASSLGGQGLPAFF.

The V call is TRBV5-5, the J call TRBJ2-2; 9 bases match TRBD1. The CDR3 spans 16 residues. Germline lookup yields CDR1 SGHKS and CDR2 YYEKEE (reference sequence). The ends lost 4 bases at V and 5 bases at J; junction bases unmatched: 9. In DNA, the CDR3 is TGTGCCAGCAGCGCGGGGGACAGGGATAGGACCGGGGAGCTGTTTTTT. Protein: CASSAGDRDRTGELFF. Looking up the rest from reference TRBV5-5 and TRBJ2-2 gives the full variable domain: DAGVTQSPTHLIKTRGQQVTLRCSPISGHKSVSWYQQVLGQGPQFIFQYYEKEERGRGNFPDRFSARQFPNYSSELNVNALLLGDSALYLCASSAGDRDRTGELFFGEGSRLTVL.

The CDR3 sequence is CASRPSGGVSYNEQFF. The CDR3 bases are TGTGCCAGCAGGCCTAGCGGGGGAGTCTCCTACAATGAGCAGTTCTTC. The chain carries TRBV7-2 and TRBJ2-1; 10 bases are a match to TRBD2. The CDR3 has 16 amino acids. Germline CDR1 is SGHTA and CDR2 is FQGNSA. Losses at the gene ends were 6 bases for V and 0 bases for J; bases not matched to a gene: 5.

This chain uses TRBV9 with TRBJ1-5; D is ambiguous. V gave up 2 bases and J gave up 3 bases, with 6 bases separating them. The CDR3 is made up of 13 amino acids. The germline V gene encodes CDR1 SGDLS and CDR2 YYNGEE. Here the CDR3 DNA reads TGTGCCAGCAGCGTCATACACAATCAGCCCCAGCATTTT. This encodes CASSVIHNQPQHF.

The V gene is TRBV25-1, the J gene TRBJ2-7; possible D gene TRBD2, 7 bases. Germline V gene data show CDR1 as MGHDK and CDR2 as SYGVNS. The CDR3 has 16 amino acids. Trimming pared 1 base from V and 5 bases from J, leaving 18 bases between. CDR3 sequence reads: CASSEWRGEGWDEQYF. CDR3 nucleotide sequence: TGTGCCAGCAGTGAATGGAGGGGGGAGGGCTGGGACGAGCAGTACTTC.

The CDR3 sequence is CASSRRGLQLNSPLHF. CDR3 DNA sequence: TGTGCCAGCAGCCGGCGGGGGCTGCAGTTGAATTCACCCCTCCACTTT. This chain joins TRBV7-8 and TRBJ1-6; possibly TRBD1 for D (6 bases). Deletions cut 5 bases from V and 7 bases from J, with 18 bases between. Germline CDR1 SGHVS, CDR2 FQNEAQ. The CDR3 contains 16 residues.

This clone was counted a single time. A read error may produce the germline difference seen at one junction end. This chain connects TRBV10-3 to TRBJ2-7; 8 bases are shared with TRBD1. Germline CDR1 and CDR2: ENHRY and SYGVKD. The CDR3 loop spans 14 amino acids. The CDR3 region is CAITEVQGAGEQYF. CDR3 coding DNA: TGTGCCATCACTGAGGTTCAGGGGGCGGGTGAGCAGTACTTC.

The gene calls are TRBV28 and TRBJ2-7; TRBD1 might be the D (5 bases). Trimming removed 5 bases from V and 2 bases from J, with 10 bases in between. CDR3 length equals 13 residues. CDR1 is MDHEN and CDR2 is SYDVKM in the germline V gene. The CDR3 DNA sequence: TGTGCCAGCAGTCTCACAGGCGCCTACGAGCAGTACTTC. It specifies CASSLTGAYEQYF.

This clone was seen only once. CDR3 sequence reads: CASSFRADTQYF. The CDR3 nucleotides read TGCGCCAGCAGCTTCAGGGCAGATACGCAGTATTTT. The chain joins TRBV5-1 to TRBJ2-3; possible D gene TRBD1, 5 bases. The CDR3 consists of 12 residues. Trimming removed 2 bases from V and 4 bases from J, with 5 bases in between. The germline CDR1 and CDR2 sequences are SGHRS and YFSETQ.

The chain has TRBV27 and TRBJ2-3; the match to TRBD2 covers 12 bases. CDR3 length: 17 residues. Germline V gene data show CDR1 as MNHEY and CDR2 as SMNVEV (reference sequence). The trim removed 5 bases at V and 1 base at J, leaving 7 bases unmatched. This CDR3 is CASSPGLAGIGTDTQYF. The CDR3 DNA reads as TGTGCCAGCAGTCCAGGACTAGCGGGAATCGGCACAGATACGCAGTATTTT.

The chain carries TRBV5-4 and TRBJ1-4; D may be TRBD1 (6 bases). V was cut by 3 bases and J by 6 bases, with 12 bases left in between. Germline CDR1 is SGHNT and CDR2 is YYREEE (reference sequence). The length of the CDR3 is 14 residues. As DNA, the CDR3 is TGTGCCAGCAGCTGGTTGGGGGCGGATGAAAAACTGTTTTTT. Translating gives CASSWLGADEKLFF.

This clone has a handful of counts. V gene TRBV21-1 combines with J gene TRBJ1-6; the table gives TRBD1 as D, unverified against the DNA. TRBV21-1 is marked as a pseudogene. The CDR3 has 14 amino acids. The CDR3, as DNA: TGTGCCAGCAGCAAGGGACAGTCAAGGTCGGCCCTCCACTTT. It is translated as CASSKGQSRSALHF.

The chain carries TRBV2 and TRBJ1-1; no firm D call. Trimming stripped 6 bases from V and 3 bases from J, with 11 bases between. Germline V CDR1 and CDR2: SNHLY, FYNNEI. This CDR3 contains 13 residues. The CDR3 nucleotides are TGTGCCAGCAGGGTAGTTGAGTACACTGAAGCTTTCTTT. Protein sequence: CASRVVEYTEAFF.

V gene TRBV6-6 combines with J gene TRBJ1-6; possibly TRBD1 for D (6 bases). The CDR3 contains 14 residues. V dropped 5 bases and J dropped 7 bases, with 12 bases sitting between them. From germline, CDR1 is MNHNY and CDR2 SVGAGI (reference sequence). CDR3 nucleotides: TGTGCCAGCAGTCAACAGGGCAGGAATTCACCCCTCCACTTT. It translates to CASSQQGRNSPLHF.

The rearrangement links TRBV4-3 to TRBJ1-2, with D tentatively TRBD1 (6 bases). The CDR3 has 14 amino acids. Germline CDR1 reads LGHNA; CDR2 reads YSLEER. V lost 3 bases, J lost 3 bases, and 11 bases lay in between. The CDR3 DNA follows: TGCGCCAGCAGCCAGGAAGGGGGACACTATGGCTACACCTTC. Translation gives CASSQEGGHYGYTF.

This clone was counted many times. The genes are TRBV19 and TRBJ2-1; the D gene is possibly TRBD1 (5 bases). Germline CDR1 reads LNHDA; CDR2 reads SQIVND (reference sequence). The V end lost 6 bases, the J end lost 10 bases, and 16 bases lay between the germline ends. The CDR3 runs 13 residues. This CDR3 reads CASSIGQRQEQFF. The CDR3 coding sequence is TGTGCCAGTAGCATCGGGCAGCGACAGGAGCAGTTCTTC. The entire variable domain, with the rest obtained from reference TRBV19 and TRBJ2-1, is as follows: DGGITQSPKYLFRKEGQNVTLSCEQNLNHDAMYWYRQDPGQGLRLIYYSQIVNDFQKGDIAEGYSVSREKKESFPLTVTSAQKNPTAFYLCASSIGQRQEQFFGPGTRLTVL.

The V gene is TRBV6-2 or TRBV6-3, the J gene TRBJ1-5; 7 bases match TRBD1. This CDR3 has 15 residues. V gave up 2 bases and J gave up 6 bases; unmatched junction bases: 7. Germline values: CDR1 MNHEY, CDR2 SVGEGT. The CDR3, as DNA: TGTGCCAGCAGTTACGCGACAGGGAACGGTCAGCCCCAGCATTTT. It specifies CASSYATGNGQPQHF.

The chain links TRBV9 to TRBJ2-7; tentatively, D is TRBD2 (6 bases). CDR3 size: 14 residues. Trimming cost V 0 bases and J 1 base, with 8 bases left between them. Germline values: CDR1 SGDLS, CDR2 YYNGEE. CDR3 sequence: CASSVDGGSYEQYF. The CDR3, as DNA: TGTGCCAGCAGCGTAGACGGGGGATCCTACGAGCAGTACTTC.

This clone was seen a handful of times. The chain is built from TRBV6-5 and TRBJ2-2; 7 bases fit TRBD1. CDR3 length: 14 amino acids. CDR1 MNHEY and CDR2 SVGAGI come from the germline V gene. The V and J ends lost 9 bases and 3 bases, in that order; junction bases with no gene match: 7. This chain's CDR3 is CASQQGEYTGELFF. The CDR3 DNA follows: TGTGCCAGTCAGCAGGGGGAATACACCGGGGAGCTGTTTTTT.

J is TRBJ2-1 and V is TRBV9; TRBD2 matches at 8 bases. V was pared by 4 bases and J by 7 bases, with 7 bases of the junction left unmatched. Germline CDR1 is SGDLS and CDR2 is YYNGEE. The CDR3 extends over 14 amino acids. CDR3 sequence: CASSFLGGGNEQFF. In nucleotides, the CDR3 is TGTGCCAGCAGCTTCCTCGGCGGGGGGAATGAGCAGTTCTTC.

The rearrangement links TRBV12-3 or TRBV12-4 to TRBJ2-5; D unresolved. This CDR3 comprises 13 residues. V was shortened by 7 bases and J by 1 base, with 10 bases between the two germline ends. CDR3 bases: TGTGCCAGCACTAACTACGTCCAAGAGACCCAGTACTTC. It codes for CASTNYVQETQYF.

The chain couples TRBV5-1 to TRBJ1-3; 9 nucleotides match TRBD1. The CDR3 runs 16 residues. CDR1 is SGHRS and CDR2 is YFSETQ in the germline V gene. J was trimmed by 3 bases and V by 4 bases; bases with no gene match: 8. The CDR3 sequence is CASSPTTGGIGNTIYF. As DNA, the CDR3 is TGCGCCAGCAGCCCGACGACAGGGGGTATTGGAAACACCATATATTTT.

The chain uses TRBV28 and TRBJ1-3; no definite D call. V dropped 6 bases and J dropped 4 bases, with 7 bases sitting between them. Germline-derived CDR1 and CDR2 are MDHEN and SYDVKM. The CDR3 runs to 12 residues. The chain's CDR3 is CASRLQGNTIYF. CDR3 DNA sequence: TGTGCCAGCAGGCTACAGGGAAACACCATATATTTT.

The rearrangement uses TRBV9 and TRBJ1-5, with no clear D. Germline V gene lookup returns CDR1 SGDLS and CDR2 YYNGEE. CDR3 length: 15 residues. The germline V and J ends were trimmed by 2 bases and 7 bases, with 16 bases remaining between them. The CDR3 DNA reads TGTGCCAGCAGCGTGGGCCAGAGGGAGGAACAGCCCCAGCATTTT. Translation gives CASSVGQREEQPQHF.

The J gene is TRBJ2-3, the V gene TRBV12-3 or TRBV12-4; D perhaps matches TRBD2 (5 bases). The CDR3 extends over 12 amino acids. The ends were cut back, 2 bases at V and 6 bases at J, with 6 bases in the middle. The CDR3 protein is CASSLREDTQYF. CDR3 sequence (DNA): TGTGCCAGCAGTTTAAGGGAGGATACGCAGTATTTT.

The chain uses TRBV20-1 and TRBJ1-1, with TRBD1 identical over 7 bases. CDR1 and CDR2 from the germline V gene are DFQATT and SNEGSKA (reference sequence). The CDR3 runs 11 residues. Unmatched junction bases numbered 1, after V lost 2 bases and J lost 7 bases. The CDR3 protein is CSARRTGEAFF. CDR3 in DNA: TGCAGTGCTAGACGGACAGGTGAAGCTTTCTTT.

CDR3 residues: CASSPGSGFGAFF. The DNA for the CDR3 is TGTGCCAGTAGTCCGGGTAGCGGGTTTGGAGCTTTCTTT. The V gene is TRBV19, the J gene TRBJ1-1; the D is unclear. Trimming took 5 bases from V and 10 from J, leaving 17 bases between them. CDR1 is LNHDA, CDR2 SQIVND, per germline (reference sequence). This CDR3 comprises 13 residues.